These 29 T cell receptor beta chains were all obtained from the same sample, sequenced in a study of T cells in localized non-small cell lung cancer. Clones were read by immunoSEQ multiplex PCR, and TCRdb kept only the in-frame ones, dropping some. The sample records approximately 46,000 clones, 81% being singletons. Source: peripheral blood mononuclear cells, taken before any cancer treatment. Source of these receptors: a man aged 40 to 69 with stage III lung adenocarcinoma.

The V gene is TRBV4-2, the J gene TRBJ2-1; D call uncertain. Germline assignment: CDR1 LGHNA and CDR2 YNFKEQ. Trimming took 1 base from V and 4 from J, leaving 2 bases between them. There are 12 residues in the CDR3. The CDR3 loop reads CASSQAYNEQFF. Here the CDR3 DNA reads TGTGCCAGCAGCCAAGCGTACAATGAGCAGTTCTTC.

V usage is TRBV6-5 and J usage is TRBJ1-5; the D is unclear. Trimming stripped 6 bases from V and 0 bases from J, with 12 bases between. This CDR3 contains 15 residues. Germline-derived CDR1 and CDR2 are MNHEY and SVGAGI. CDR3 amino acids: CASRQSVASNQPQHF. The DNA for the CDR3 is TGTGCCAGCAGACAAAGTGTAGCTAGCAATCAGCCCCAGCATTTT.

This clone was observed many times. The rearrangement uses TRBV4-2 and TRBJ2-5; 7 bases are shared with TRBD2. This CDR3 has 17 amino acids. V shed 0 bases and J 7 bases; nucleotides not matched to a gene: 14. Germline V CDR1 and CDR2: LGHNA, YNFKEQ. Written as DNA, the CDR3 is TGTGCCAGCAGCCAAGATGAGGCCAGCGGGGTGGCGGGGACCCAGTACTTC. Its protein is CASSQDEASGVAGTQYF.

Of note for this clone: Within the sample, other DNA sequences also encode this same CDR3. The genes are TRBV5-6 and TRBJ2-3; 9 nucleotides line up with TRBD2. Germline-derived CDR1 and CDR2 are SGHDT and YYEEEE. The CDR3 totals 14 residues. V lost 0 bases to trimming and J lost 13 bases; unmatched junction nucleotides: 9. In DNA form, the CDR3 reads TGTGCCAGCAGCTTGGGTGGCGGGGGGGGCCAGAAGTATTTT. The encoded protein is CASSLGGGGGQKYF.

This chain joins TRBV6-6 and TRBJ1-1, with D unclear. Germline-derived CDR1 and CDR2 are MNHNY and SVGAGI (reference sequence). V gave up 6 bases and J gave up 2 bases, with 10 bases separating them. This CDR3 contains 13 residues. CDR3 coding DNA: TGTGCCAGCAGGGGGATTGTTAACACTGAAGCTTTCTTT. Protein sequence: CASRGIVNTEAFF.

CDR3 in amino acids: CASSSHGTSGVGETQYF. In DNA form, the CDR3 reads TGTGCCAGCAGCTCCCACGGGACTAGCGGGGTCGGGGAGACCCAGTACTTC. The chain carries TRBV7-2 and TRBJ2-5; 13 positions match TRBD2. Unmatched junction bases numbered 10, after V lost 4 bases and J lost 5 bases. Germline CDR1 SGHTA, CDR2 FQGNSA. The CDR3 has 17 residues.

V usage is TRBV5-1 and J usage is TRBJ2-4, with TRBD1 matching 10 bases. The germline gives CDR1 SGHRS, CDR2 YFSETQ. This CDR3 spans 14 amino acids. J was trimmed by 9 bases and V by 6 bases; bases with no gene match: 9. This CDR3 reads CASTTTGGGGIQYF. Written as DNA, the CDR3 is TGCGCCAGCACCACGACAGGGGGCGGTGGCATTCAGTACTTC.

This clone was seen more than once but under ten times. The rearrangement links TRBV2 to TRBJ2-7; 14 bases align to TRBD2. Germline V gives CDR1 SNHLY, CDR2 FYNNEI. J lost 0 bases, V lost 6 bases, and 7 bases had no gene match. The CDR3 covers 17 residues. CDR3 residues: CASRAGTSGGRSYEQYF. CDR3 nucleotides: TGTGCCAGCAGAGCCGGGACTAGCGGGGGCCGCTCCTACGAGCAGTACTTC.

The chain combines TRBV5-1 with TRBJ2-5, with unresolved D. The CDR3 covers 15 residues. The V gene's germline CDR1 is SGHRS and CDR2 YFSETQ. Trimming took off 1 base at V and 2 bases at J, with 12 bases between the two ends. DNA for the CDR3: TGCGCCAGCAGCTTGCGGAGTGCTCCGCAAGAGACCCAGTACTTC. Its protein is CASSLRSAPQETQYF.

The chain is built from TRBV7-3 and TRBJ2-7, with D uncertain. The germline CDR1 and CDR2 sequences are SGHTA and FQGTGA. The CDR3 covers 16 residues. Trimming cost V 5 bases and J 0 bases, with 17 bases left between them. For the CDR3, the DNA is TGTGCCAGCAGCCACCGACCTTCGACGGACTCCTACGAGCAGTACTTC. Residues: CASSHRPSTDSYEQYF. Combining the CDR3 with reference TRBV7-3 and TRBJ2-7 gives the whole variable domain GAGVSQTPSNKVTEKGKYVELRCDPISGHTALYWYRQSLGQGPEFLIYFQGTGAADDSGLPNDRFFAVRPEGSVSTLKIQRTERGDSAVYLCASSHRPSTDSYEQYFGPGTRLTVT.

The chain employs TRBV7-8 and TRBJ1-4; no clear D gene. CDR3 length equals 16 residues. The germline CDR1 and CDR2 sequences are SGHVS and FQNEAQ. Trimming stripped 2 bases from V and 8 bases from J, with 18 bases between. CDR3: CASSLQPGLGREKLFF. The CDR3 region has the DNA TGTGCCAGCAGCTTACAACCGGGTCTCGGTCGGGAAAAACTGTTTTTT.

The V call is TRBV10-3, the J call TRBJ2-5; D not resolved. The CDR3 covers 12 residues. The germline V and J ends were trimmed by 4 bases and 2 bases, with 5 bases remaining between them. Germline V gene lookup returns CDR1 ENHRY and CDR2 SYGVKD. The CDR3 loop reads CAISGQQETQYF. The DNA for the CDR3 is TGTGCCATCAGTGGTCAGCAAGAGACCCAGTACTTC.

This chain joins TRBV4-1 and TRBJ2-7, with D unclear. Trimming removed 0 bases from V and 2 bases from J, with 11 bases in between. CDR3 length: 15 residues. CDR1 and CDR2 from the germline V gene are MGHRA and YSYEKL. CDR3 residues: CASSQEGLPTYEQYF. In nucleotides, the CDR3 is TGCGCCAGCAGCCAAGAAGGCCTCCCAACCTACGAGCAGTACTTC.

The chain joins TRBV7-8 to TRBJ1-1; D is possibly TRBD1 (6 bases). CDR1 and CDR2 from the germline V gene are SGHVS and FQNEAQ. This CDR3 region has 15 residues. V was pared by 1 base and J by 4 bases, with 13 bases between. DNA of the CDR3: TGTGCCAGCAGCTTAGAGGGGGGTTGGGGCACTGAAGCTTTCTTT. Residues: CASSLEGGWGTEAFF.

The V and J genes are TRBV6-6 and TRBJ2-3, with 7 bases fitting TRBD2. The germline gives CDR1 MNHNY, CDR2 SVGAGI (reference sequence). This CDR3 comprises 15 residues. V was clipped by 5 bases and J by 0 bases; unmatched bases: 5. The DNA of the CDR3 is TGTGCCAGCAGTCACCGGGGGGATAGCACAGATACGCAGTATTTT. This gives the protein CASSHRGDSTDTQYF.

The chain has TRBV6-5 and TRBJ2-1; 7 nucleotides agree with TRBD2. V lost 6 bases and J lost 0; bases outside the gene matches: 2. Germline V lookup: CDR1 MNHEY, CDR2 SVGAGI. The length of the CDR3 is 14 residues. DNA of the CDR3: TGTGCCAGCAGGGGGGGGAGCTCCTACAATGAGCAGTTCTTC. Translation: CASRGGSSYNEQFF.

The rearrangement joins TRBV6-5 to TRBJ2-7, with TRBD2 identical over 8 bases. CDR3 length: 15 residues. V dropped 2 bases and J dropped 1; count of bases not matched to a gene: 4. In germline, CDR1 is MNHEY, CDR2 SVGAGI. The CDR3 coding sequence is TGTGCCAGCAGTTACGGGGTAGCGGGGTCCTACGAGCAGTACTTC. Residues: CASSYGVAGSYEQYF.

The chain employs TRBV9 and TRBJ2-3, with TRBD2 identical over 13 bases. The V and J ends lost 4 bases and 7 bases, in that order; junction bases with no gene match: 3. Per the germline V gene, CDR1 is SGDLS and CDR2 is YYNGEE. The CDR3 covers 14 residues. The CDR3: CASSPGTSGNTQYF. CDR3 DNA: TGTGCCAGCAGCCCCGGGACTAGCGGGAATACGCAGTATTTT.

The chain links TRBV30 to TRBJ2-5, with 15 bases aligning to TRBD2. Germline CDR1 and CDR2: GTSNPN and SVGIG (reference sequence). V lost 0 bases and J lost 4; bases outside the gene matches: 3. CDR3 length equals 16 residues. DNA of the CDR3: TGTGCCTGGAGTGTCGGACTAGCGGGGGGGCCAGAGACCCAGTACTTC. This gives the protein CAWSVGLAGGPETQYF.

This chain links TRBV5-1 with TRBJ2-3; 12 bases match TRBD2. With V trimmed by 3 bases and J by 2 bases, 4 bases remained unmatched. The CDR3 extends over 16 amino acids. Germline CDR1 reads SGHRS; CDR2 reads YFSETQ. CDR3 in DNA: TGCGCCAGCAGCTCTCGACTAGCGGGGGCCACAGATACGCAGTATTTT. It specifies CASSSRLAGATDTQYF.

Worth noting for this clone: One end of the junction does not line up with germline, which may come from a read error. Within the sample, other DNA sequences also encode this same CDR3. CDR3 coding DNA: TGTGCCAGCAGCTTAACTACGGCAGATACACAGTATTTT. It yields the protein CASSLTTADTQYF. This chain uses TRBV11-2 with TRBJ2-3; D call uncertain. This CDR3 has 13 amino acids. The germline V gene has CDR1 SGHAT and CDR2 FQNNGV.

V is TRBV18 and J is TRBJ2-1, with TRBD2 matching over 10 bases. CDR3 length equals 16 residues. Unmatched junction bases numbered 10, after V lost 4 bases and J lost 7 bases. Per germline, CDR1 KGHSH and CDR2 LQKENI. DNA of the CDR3: TGTGCCAGCTCACGCCTCCTAGCGGGGGCCCGGAATGAGCAGTTCTTC. Amino acids: CASSRLLAGARNEQFF.

The CDR3 region is CASSLEASDIETQYF. The CDR3 nucleotides read TGTGCCAGCAGCTTAGAGGCTAGCGACATAGAGACCCAGTACTTC. This chain joins TRBV11-2 and TRBJ2-5, with a possible D match to TRBD2 (6 bases). V gave up 0 bases and J gave up 4 bases, with 12 bases separating them. The CDR3 extends over 15 amino acids. Germline V gene sequence: CDR1 SGHAT, CDR2 FQNNGV.

This rearrangement joins TRBV30 to TRBJ2-7; D remains ambiguous. The length of the CDR3 is 12 residues. Germline V gene lookup returns CDR1 GTSNPN and CDR2 SVGIG (reference sequence). V lost 3 bases, J lost 0 bases, and 6 bases lay in between. CDR3 region: CAWSKDSYEQYF. CDR3 DNA: TGTGCCTGGAGCAAGGACTCCTACGAGCAGTACTTC.

The rearrangement uses TRBV20-1 and TRBJ1-1; D ambiguous. The CDR3 contains 11 residues. Trimming cost V 4 bases and J 3 bases, with 6 bases left between them. Germline V gene lookup returns CDR1 DFQATT and CDR2 SNEGSKA (reference sequence). The chain's CDR3 is CSATSYTEAFF. CDR3 bases: TGCAGTGCTACAAGTTACACTGAAGCTTTCTTT.

The chain combines TRBV11-1 with TRBJ2-5, with 13 bases fitting TRBD2. The junction had 14 bases not matched to a gene; V was cut back by 5 bases and J by 5 bases. The CDR3 runs to 18 residues. Germline loops: CDR1 SGHAT, CDR2 FQDESV (reference sequence). CDR3 loop: CASSLGLTSGGLAETQYF. CDR3 nucleotide sequence: TGTGCCAGCAGCCTAGGTCTGACTAGCGGGGGGCTCGCGGAGACCCAGTACTTC.

The chain joins TRBV10-3 to TRBJ2-7, with TRBD1 identical over 9 bases. Germline-derived CDR1 and CDR2 are ENHRY and SYGVKD. The CDR3 spans 13 residues. Trimming removed 4 bases from V and 3 bases from J; junction bases left unmatched: 1. In DNA, the CDR3 is TGTGCCATCAGTGGGGGACAGGGCTACGAGCAGTACTTC. Translation: CAISGGQGYEQYF.

The chain couples TRBV11-1 to TRBJ1-3; D ambiguous. Germline V gene data show CDR1 as SGHAT and CDR2 as FQDESV (reference sequence). Trimming took 3 bases from V and 0 from J, leaving 12 bases between them. This CDR3 has 16 amino acids. The CDR3 bases are TGTGCCAGCAGCTTGGCCCCGGAAGCCTCTGGAAACACCATATATTTT. This gives the protein CASSLAPEASGNTIYF.

This chain joins TRBV2 and TRBJ2-5; possibly TRBD1 or TRBD2 for D (8 bases each). The germline V and J ends were trimmed by 6 bases and 4 bases, with 18 bases remaining between them. In germline, CDR1 is SNHLY, CDR2 FYNNEI. This CDR3 region has 15 residues. CDR3 region: CASRATGAGGETQYF. The CDR3 nucleotides are TGTGCCAGCAGGGCGACAGGGGCGGGGGGAGAGACCCAGTACTTC.